This T cell receptor (beta chain) originates from a study of beta chain features in type 1 diabetes. The wider study: Patients looked much like healthy donors when it came to age, gender and cell yields. All samples together contributed around 100,000,000 sorted cells for examination. Broader study findings: Among all four CD4+ subsets, Type 1 diabetes patients had TCRB CDR3s that were moderately but significantly shorter.

As every portion of the isolated RNA was reverse transcribed, the sequencing read expressed TCRB transcripts. Produced via immunoSEQ multiplex PCR; TCRdb's table is partial and in-frame only. Altogether 900,000 or so clones are present, 15% to 20% being singletons, with the ten largest covering about 0.02%. Via CD45RO/CCR7/CD25/CD127/CD95/CD27, cells of the CD4+ naive, central memory, regulatory and stem cell-like memory subsets were sorted. Note on this clone: Its cognate antigen is unknown.

V shed 6 bases and J 4 bases; nucleotides not matched to a gene: 4. Germline V lookup: CDR1 MNHEY, CDR2 SMNVEV (reference sequence). This CDR3 has 14 residues. The rearrangement uses TRBV27 and TRBJ2-1; TRBD2 matches 9 bases. The sequence came from a woman between 18 and 30 years old in good health. Material for sequencing was naive CD4+ T cells from blood. The CDR3 protein is CASSRGRGYNEQFF. The CDR3 DNA reads TGTGCCAGCAGCCGCGGGAGGGGATACAATGAGCAGTTCTTC.